What follows are 28 T cell receptor beta chains derived from one specimen sequenced in a study of blood T cell repertoires in COVID-19. Sequenced by immunoSEQ multiplex PCR; TCRdb stores in-frame clones only, minus some. The table shows approximately 190,000 clones, with approximately 84% occurring only once. The sequenced sample consisted of peripheral blood. Receptor source: a woman in her 70s with active or convalescent COVID-19.

This clone was counted a single time. Other DNA sequences of this sample code for an identical CDR3. The rearrangement links TRBV5-1 to TRBJ1-1; 7 bases agree with TRBD1. Germline values: CDR1 SGHRS, CDR2 YFSETQ. The CDR3 has 15 residues. Trimming took 0 bases from V and 1 from J; bases not matched to a gene: 3. The CDR3 reads CASSLGGQKNTEAFF. Here the CDR3 DNA reads TGCGCCAGCAGCTTGGGGGGACAGAAGAACACTGAAGCTTTCTTT.

The V call is TRBV4-1, the J call TRBJ1-5; 7 positions match TRBD1. The trim removed 4 bases at V and 3 bases at J, leaving 6 bases unmatched. The CDR3 spans 15 residues. Germline CDR1 MGHRA, CDR2 YSYEKL. In nucleotides, the CDR3 is TGCGCCAGCAGCCTCGGGCAGGGGGACAATCAGCCCCAGCATTTT. It is translated as CASSLGQGDNQPQHF.

The chain has TRBV19 and TRBJ1-5; maybe TRBD1 (5 bases). The CDR3 has 20 residues. Germline V gene sequence: CDR1 LNHDA, CDR2 SQIVND (reference sequence). V lost 1 base and J lost 0, with 22 bases in between. Written as DNA, the CDR3 is TGTGCCAGTAGTATAGGGCAACCGGGGGGTACATGGTATAGCAATCAGCCCCAGCATTTT. This translates into CASSIGQPGGTWYSNQPQHF.

This chain joins TRBV7-3 and TRBJ2-1; 7 nucleotides line up with TRBD2. The CDR3 spans 13 residues. Germline V gene sequence: CDR1 SGHTA, CDR2 FQGTGA. With 5 bases clipped from V and 5 bases from J, the junction kept 3 bases outside the gene matches. DNA of the CDR3: TGTGCCAGCAGCCCCGGGAGGAACAATGAGCAGTTCTTC. Its protein is CASSPGRNNEQFF.

The chain combines TRBV5-1 with TRBJ2-7; TRBD1 matches 10 bases. The CDR3 consists of 13 residues. Germline lookup yields CDR1 SGHRS and CDR2 YFSETQ. Losses at the gene ends were 4 bases for V and 9 bases for J; bases not matched to a gene: 7. The CDR3 coding sequence is TGCGCCAGCAGCATGGGACAGGGGCAGACGCAGTACTTC. Translated: CASSMGQGQTQYF.

In the case of this clone: Distinct nucleotide sequences in the sample also encode this CDR3. The CDR3 protein is CASSLEGDGYTF. As DNA, the CDR3 is TGCGCCAGCAGCTTGGAGGGAGACGGCTACACCTTC. The chain is built from TRBV5-1 and TRBJ1-2; D unresolved. Germline CDR1 and CDR2: SGHRS and YFSETQ. The V end was cut by 0 bases, the J end by 8 bases, with 8 bases between. The CDR3 length is 12 residues.

The chain couples TRBV24-1 to TRBJ2-2, with D hard to call. V lost 12 bases, J lost 5 bases, and 12 bases lay in between. Germline values: CDR1 KGHDR, CDR2 SFDVKD. The CDR3 is 12 amino acids. CDR3 in DNA: TGTGCCTCACTTAGCTCGACCGGGGAGCTGTTTTTT. As protein: CASLSSTGELFF.

The chain links TRBV7-9 to TRBJ2-1; D gene ambiguous. Germline-derived CDR1 and CDR2 are SEHNR and FQNEAQ (reference sequence). Trimming removed 8 bases at V and 1 base at J, with 15 bases between. The CDR3 length is 15 residues. CDR3 loop: CASFGGAGSYNEQFF. CDR3 coding DNA: TGTGCCAGCTTTGGCGGCGCCGGTTCCTACAATGAGCAGTTCTTC. Complete variable domain (other parts from reference TRBV7-9 and TRBJ2-1): DTGVSQNPRHKITKRGQNVTFRCDPISEHNRLYWYRQTLGQGPEFLTYFQNEAQLEKSRLLSDRFSAERPKGSFSTLEIQRTEQGDSAMYLCASFGGAGSYNEQFFGPGTRLTVL.

The chain employs TRBV2 and TRBJ2-1, with 14 positions matching TRBD2. V trimming: 1 base; J trimming: 5 bases; junction bases outside the gene matches: 7. CDR1 is SNHLY, CDR2 FYNNEI, per germline. This CDR3 contains 18 residues. In DNA, the CDR3 is TGTGCCAGCAGTGAAGTCGTGGGACTAGCGGGAGAGGACAATGAGCAGTTCTTC. The encoded protein is CASSEVVGLAGEDNEQFF. The full variable domain, completed using reference TRBV2 and TRBJ2-1, is EPEVTQTPSHQVTQMGQEVILRCVPISNHLYFYWYRQILGQKVEFLVSFYNNEISEKSEIFDDQFSVERPDGSNFTLKIRSTKLEDSAMYFCASSEVVGLAGEDNEQFFGPGTRLTVL.

This clone showed up just once. The chain combines TRBV12-3 or TRBV12-4 with TRBJ2-5; a possible D gene is TRBD1 (5 bases). The CDR3 spans 13 residues. V shed 5 bases and J shed 0 bases, with 7 bases lying between them. The CDR3 here is CASSTDNQETQYF. The CDR3 DNA is TGTGCCAGCAGTACGGACAACCAAGAGACCCAGTACTTC.

The count of this clone is one. The chain combines TRBV30 with TRBJ2-7; 11 nucleotides agree with TRBD2. The V gene end was trimmed by 5 bases and the J gene end by 4 bases; junction bases not matched to a gene: 7. The CDR3 has 14 residues. The germline gives CDR1 GTSNPN, CDR2 SVGIG (reference sequence). The CDR3 bases are TGTGCCTGGGACCCCGGGACTAGCGGATACGAGCAGTACTTC. It yields the protein CAWDPGTSGYEQYF.

The rearrangement uses TRBV19 and TRBJ1-2; D is ambiguous. The V gene lost 5 bases and the J gene lost 3 bases, with 7 bases spanning the gap. CDR3 length equals 12 residues. CDR1 LNHDA and CDR2 SQIVND come from the germline V gene (reference sequence). The CDR3 nucleotides read TGTGCCAGTAGTGTCCGGGACTATGGCTACACCTTC. It is translated as CASSVRDYGYTF.

This clone was observed a few times. The chain couples TRBV18 to TRBJ2-7; 13 bases match TRBD2. V was clipped by 3 bases and J by 3 bases; unmatched bases: 5. This CDR3 spans 16 amino acids. In germline, CDR1 is KGHSH, CDR2 LQKENI. CDR3 nucleotide sequence: TGTGCCAGCTCACCTCGACTAGCGGGGGGCAACTACGAGCAGTACTTC. As protein: CASSPRLAGGNYEQYF.

The CDR3 sequence is CASRLGQGNQPQHF. The CDR3 DNA reads TGTGCCAGCAGACTTGGACAGGGGAATCAGCCCCAGCATTTT. The gene calls are TRBV2 and TRBJ1-5, with 9 bases that match TRBD1. The CDR3 sequence is 14 residues long. Germline CDR1 is SNHLY and CDR2 is FYNNEI. Losses at the gene ends were 6 bases for V and 4 bases for J; bases not matched to a gene: 4.

The V and J genes are TRBV18 and TRBJ2-7; 7 bases map to TRBD2. This CDR3 region has 17 residues. V shed 2 bases, J shed 1 base, and the junction held 11 bases outside the gene matches. Germline V lookup: CDR1 KGHSH, CDR2 LQKENI. The CDR3 DNA follows: TGTGCCAGCTCACCATTCGCTCTGGGGGAGGGGTCCTACGAGCAGTACTTC. Amino acid sequence: CASSPFALGEGSYEQYF. The entire variable domain, with the rest obtained from reference TRBV18 and TRBJ2-7, is as follows: NAGVMQNPRHLVRRRGQEARLRCSPMKGHSHVYWYRQLPEEGLKFMVYLQKENIIDESGMPKERFSAEFPKEGPSILRIQQVVRGDSAAYFCASSPFALGEGSYEQYFGPGTRLTVT.

The genes are TRBV28 and TRBJ2-6, with TRBD2 as a possible D gene (6 bases). The CDR3 consists of 17 residues. The ends were cut back, 7 bases at V and 0 bases at J, with 16 bases in the middle. Germline V CDR1 and CDR2: MDHEN, SYDVKM. DNA of the CDR3: TGTGCCAGCAAAACTGCGGGACCATCCTCTGGGGCCAACGTCCTGACTTTC. Translated, it gives CASKTAGPSSGANVLTF.

The V gene is TRBV6-5, the J gene TRBJ1-1; D unclear. Between the trimmed V and J ends, which lost 7 bases and 0 bases, there was a span of 6 bases. The CDR3 has 12 residues. From germline, CDR1 is MNHEY and CDR2 SVGAGI. CDR3 loop: CASKGVNTEAFF. The CDR3 DNA follows: TGTGCCAGCAAGGGAGTGAACACTGAAGCTTTCTTT.

The J gene is TRBJ2-1, the V gene TRBV28, with TRBD2 as a possible D gene (5 bases). CDR3 length: 14 amino acids. Per the germline V gene, CDR1 is MDHEN and CDR2 is SYDVKM. Trimming took 3 bases from V and 0 from J, leaving 6 bases between them. The CDR3 here is CASSFGSSYNEQFF. The CDR3 DNA reads as TGTGCCAGCAGTTTTGGGAGCTCCTACAATGAGCAGTTCTTC.

In this sample, this clone turned up once. The rearrangement uses TRBV28 and TRBJ2-7; 8 bases are a match to TRBD1. The germline gives CDR1 MDHEN, CDR2 SYDVKM. The CDR3 length is 15 residues. The V gene end was trimmed by 3 bases and the J gene end by 4 bases; junction bases not matched to a gene: 8. The CDR3 DNA sequence: TGTGCCAGCAGTTTCCGGACAGGGCGGAGGTACGAGCAGTACTTC. It is translated as CASSFRTGRRYEQYF.

This sequence joins TRBV9 and TRBJ1-5, with D unresolved. V was pared by 0 bases and J by 3 bases, with 10 bases between. The germline gives CDR1 SGDLS, CDR2 YYNGEE. The CDR3 loop spans 15 amino acids. This CDR3 reads CASSVVPGVNQPQHF. As DNA, the CDR3 is TGTGCCAGCAGCGTAGTACCGGGTGTCAATCAGCCCCAGCATTTT.

V and J are TRBV5-4 and TRBJ2-6; no clear D gene. V lost 1 base and J 3 bases, leaving 17 bases between the germline ends. Germline values: CDR1 SGHNT, CDR2 YYREEE (reference sequence). The CDR3 has 18 residues. CDR3 amino acids: CASSLRGGFSGGANVLTF. The CDR3, as DNA: TGTGCCAGCAGCTTGAGAGGTGGCTTTTCTGGTGGGGCCAACGTCCTGACTTTC.

For the CDR3, the DNA is TGTGCCAGCAGCAATAGGGGCAATGAGCAGTTCTTC. This sequence encodes CASSNRGNEQFF. This chain links TRBV9 with TRBJ2-1; D may be TRBD1 (5 bases). The CDR3 has 12 amino acids. The germline V and J ends were trimmed by 4 bases and 6 bases, with 8 bases remaining between them. The germline V gene encodes CDR1 SGDLS and CDR2 YYNGEE.

This clone has a single count. The V gene is TRBV14, the J gene TRBJ2-3; 8 bases are a match to TRBD1. This CDR3 is built from 17 residues. Germline CDR1 and CDR2: SGHDN and FVKESK. Losses at the gene ends were 4 bases for V and 2 bases for J; bases not matched to a gene: 11. The CDR3 nucleotides are TGTGCCAGCAGCCGGCGTATAGGGACAGGCCACACAGATACGCAGTATTTT. It translates to CASSRRIGTGHTDTQYF. Using reference TRBV14 and TRBJ2-3 for the parts outside the CDR3, the full variable domain is EAGVTQFPSHSVIEKGQTVTLRCDPISGHDNLYWYRRVMGKEIKFLLHFVKESKQDESGMPNNRFLAERTGGTYSTLKVQPAELEDSGVYFCASSRRIGTGHTDTQYFGPGTRLTVL.

This chain uses TRBV7-3 with TRBJ2-3; D remains ambiguous. Trimming took 0 bases from V and 5 from J, leaving 9 bases between them. The CDR3 sequence is 14 residues long. Germline V gene sequence: CDR1 SGHTA, CDR2 FQGTGA. CDR3 DNA: TGTGCCAGCAGCTTAACAGGAGTCGGAGATACGCAGTATTTT. Protein sequence: CASSLTGVGDTQYF.

The V and J genes are TRBV6-5 and TRBJ1-1, with D hard to call. Trimming removed 8 bases from V and 1 base from J, with 5 bases in between. Germline-derived CDR1 and CDR2 are MNHEY and SVGAGI. This CDR3 is built from 11 residues. In DNA, the CDR3 is TGTGCCAGCCGAGGGAACACTGAAGCTTTCTTT. Its protein product is CASRGNTEAFF.

The rearrangement joins TRBV4-1 to TRBJ2-7; D is unclear. Trimming took off 4 bases at V and 6 bases at J, with 13 bases between the two ends. The CDR3 is 13 amino acids. The V gene's germline CDR1 is MGHRA and CDR2 YSYEKL. CDR3 in DNA: TGCGCCAGCAGCCCACTGACTGCGATCGAGCAGTACTTC. The encoded protein is CASSPLTAIEQYF.

The chain joins TRBV7-9 to TRBJ1-2; a weak D match, TRBD1 (6 bases). CDR1 and CDR2 (germline): SEHNR, FQNEAQ (reference sequence). The V end was cut by 5 bases, the J end by 5 bases, with 21 bases between. This CDR3 region has 16 residues. In DNA, the CDR3 is TGTGCCAGCAGCCTCCACGGCAGGGGTGAGGGTTATGGCTACACCTTC. It encodes CASSLHGRGEGYGYTF. Drawing the rest from reference TRBV7-9 and TRBJ1-2, the complete variable domain is DTGVSQNPRHKITKRGQNVTFRCDPISEHNRLYWYRQTLGQGPEFLTYFQNEAQLEKSRLLSDRFSAERPKGSFSTLEIQRTEQGDSAMYLCASSLHGRGEGYGYTFGSGTRLTVV.

DNA of the CDR3: TGCGCCAGCAGCCCGCGGGGAGGGGCCAATGAGCAGTTCTTC. Protein: CASSPRGGANEQFF. V usage is TRBV5-1 and J usage is TRBJ2-1; 7 bases match TRBD2. The CDR3 extends over 14 amino acids. Germline V gives CDR1 SGHRS, CDR2 YFSETQ. V lost 4 bases, J lost 6 bases, and 7 bases stayed unmatched.